This passage covers 29 T cell receptor beta chains from one sample sequenced in a study of blood T cell repertoires in COVID-19. Produced via immunoSEQ multiplex PCR; TCRdb's table is partial and in-frame only. The sample consists of about 260,000 clones, 80% to 90% of them appearing once. The material sequenced was peripheral blood. These receptors were taken from a man younger than 45 with active or convalescent COVID-19.

The chain combines TRBV6-5 with TRBJ2-7, with TRBD1 matching 8 bases. Unmatched junction bases numbered 2, after V lost 0 bases and J lost 4 bases. Germline values: CDR1 MNHEY, CDR2 SVGAGI. The CDR3 loop spans 14 amino acids. The CDR3 DNA sequence: TGTGCCAGCAGTTACTCGGACAGGGTTTACGAGCAGTACTTC. Translation: CASSYSDRVYEQYF.

This clone was seen only a few times. A much larger clone differs from this one at a single base, so this may be a read error. This chain joins TRBV10-1 and TRBJ2-7, with TRBD1 as a possible D gene (5 bases). This CDR3 has 14 amino acids. V was pared by 3 bases and J by 0 bases, with 9 bases between. CDR1 WNHNN and CDR2 SYGVQD come from the germline V gene (reference sequence). CDR3 in DNA: TGCGCCAGCAGTGAATCCCAGGGCTCCTACGAGCAGTACTTC. This gives the protein CASSESQGSYEQYF.

The chain joins TRBV6-5 to TRBJ2-7; perhaps TRBD2 as D (5 bases). The V gene lost 0 bases and the J gene lost 6 bases, with 12 bases spanning the gap. Germline-derived CDR1 and CDR2 are MNHEY and SVGAGI. The CDR3 covers 14 residues. The CDR3 sequence is CASSYSEVYGEQYF. In DNA form, the CDR3 reads TGTGCCAGCAGTTACTCGGAGGTGTACGGCGAGCAGTACTTC.

The CDR3 region has the DNA TGTGCCAGCAGCTTATTGCGGGGGGGTAGCACAGATACGCAGTATTTT. This encodes CASSLLRGGSTDTQYF. The chain is built from TRBV7-9 and TRBJ2-3; TRBD2 agrees at 9 bases. Trimming took 2 bases from V and 0 from J; bases not matched to a gene: 3. This CDR3 contains 16 residues. Germline V gene sequence: CDR1 SEHNR, CDR2 FQNEAQ (reference sequence).

The rearrangement uses TRBV4-3 and TRBJ1-5, with D perhaps matching TRBD1 (5 bases). This CDR3 has 14 residues. V gave up 1 base and J gave up 9 bases, with 13 bases separating them. Germline V gives CDR1 LGHNA, CDR2 YSLEER. CDR3 amino acids: CASSQAGGFPPQHF. The CDR3 nucleotides are TGCGCCAGCAGCCAAGCCGGGGGATTCCCGCCCCAGCATTTT.

Here the CDR3 DNA reads TGTGCCAGCAGCTCGGGACTAGCGACGGATACGCAGTATTTT. It yields the protein CASSSGLATDTQYF. V usage is TRBV5-4 and J usage is TRBJ2-3; 10 nucleotides align to TRBD2. The V gene end was trimmed by 3 bases and the J gene end by 6 bases; junction bases not matched to a gene: 4. The CDR3 is 14 residues long. Germline CDR1 and CDR2: SGHNT and YYREEE (reference sequence).

CDR3 DNA sequence: TGTGCCAGCAGCTCGGGGGAGCAGGGTAACTATGGCTACACCTTC. Its translation is CASSSGEQGNYGYTF. V and J are TRBV13 and TRBJ1-2; TRBD1 is a possible D gene (5 bases). The CDR3 length is 15 residues. Trimming removed 4 bases from V and 1 base from J, with 13 bases in between. Germline CDR1 PRHDT, CDR2 FYEKMQ (reference sequence). The whole variable domain, remainder taken from reference TRBV13 and TRBJ1-2, is AAGVIQSPRHLIKEKRETATLKCYPIPRHDTVYWYQQGPGQDPQFLISFYEKMQSDKGSIPDRFSAQQFSDYHSELNMSSLELGDSALYFCASSSGEQGNYGYTFGSGTRLTVV.

J is TRBJ2-7 and V is TRBV19; 8 bases are shared with TRBD1. CDR1 LNHDA and CDR2 SQIVND come from the germline V gene (reference sequence). Trimming took 2 bases from V and 2 from J; bases not matched to a gene: 8. CDR3 length: 16 residues. The CDR3 DNA is TGTGCCAGTAGTATAATTGGACAGGGCCAAACCTACGAGCAGTACTTC. Translated: CASSIIGQGQTYEQYF.

The chain uses TRBV19 and TRBJ2-1, with TRBD2 identical over 13 bases. Per germline, CDR1 LNHDA and CDR2 SQIVND (reference sequence). J lost 10 bases, V lost 8 bases, and 14 bases had no gene match. The length of the CDR3 is 16 residues. CDR3 sequence reads: CASRTSGGRSEIEQFF. CDR3 in DNA: TGTGCCAGTCGGACTAGCGGGGGCCGCTCGGAGATAGAGCAGTTCTTC. Full variable domain (rest looked up from reference TRBV19 and TRBJ2-1): DGGITQSPKYLFRKEGQNVTLSCEQNLNHDAMYWYRQDPGQGLRLIYYSQIVNDFQKGDIAEGYSVSREKKESFPLTVTSAQKNPTAFYLCASRTSGGRSEIEQFFGPGTRLTVL.

The V and J genes are TRBV7-2 and TRBJ1-3; 8 nucleotides match TRBD1. This CDR3 contains 15 residues. V was pared by 3 bases and J by 0 bases, with 1 base of the junction left unmatched. Germline V lookup: CDR1 SGHTA, CDR2 FQGNSA. CDR3 bases: TGTGCCAGCAGCTTGACAGGGGTCTCTGGAAACACCATATATTTT. Protein product: CASSLTGVSGNTIYF. Drawing the rest from reference TRBV7-2 and TRBJ1-3, the complete variable domain is GAGVSQSPSNKVTEKGKDVELRCDPISGHTALYWYRQSLGQGLEFLIYFQGNSAPDKSGLPSDRFSAERTGGSVSTLTIQRTQQEDSAVYLCASSLTGVSGNTIYFGEGSWLTVV.

The CDR3, as DNA: TGTGCCAGCAGTCAACCGGGACGCGGGAGGACTGAAGCTTTCTTT. This gives the protein CASSQPGRGRTEAFF. The chain joins TRBV6-2 or TRBV6-3 to TRBJ1-1; the D gene is possibly TRBD1 (5 bases). V was clipped by 5 bases and J by 5 bases, with 18 bases between them. Germline V gene data show CDR1 as MNHEY and CDR2 as SVGEGT. The CDR3 is made up of 15 amino acids.

CDR3 nucleotide sequence: TGTGCCAGCAGCTTTGCGTCCGGGGGTTCAGGGTCACCCCTCCACTTT. It yields the protein CASSFASGGSGSPLHF. The gene calls are TRBV7-9 and TRBJ1-6; possible D gene TRBD1, 5 bases. Trimming stripped 3 bases from V and 10 bases from J, with 19 bases between. CDR1 and CDR2 from the germline V gene are SEHNR and FQNEAQ (reference sequence). The CDR3 is made up of 16 amino acids.

This chain links TRBV4-2 with TRBJ2-2, with D unresolved. Germline-derived CDR1 and CDR2 are LGHNA and YNFKEQ. The V and J ends lost 4 bases and 6 bases respectively, with 12 bases between them. The length of the CDR3 is 14 residues. CDR3 in DNA: TGTGCCAGCAGCCGCGGTTTGGGTTCCGGGGAGCTGTTTTTT. Translating gives CASSRGLGSGELFF.

This clone was counted a few times. The chain carries TRBV7-3 and TRBJ2-1; 7 nucleotides line up with TRBD1. The J segment lost 7 bases and the V segment lost 4 bases, leaving 4 bases of the junction unmatched. The length of the CDR3 is 13 residues. Per germline, CDR1 SGHTA and CDR2 FQGTGA. For the CDR3, the DNA is TGTGCCAGCAGCTCGGGACAGAAAAATGAGCAGTTCTTC. It yields the protein CASSSGQKNEQFF.

This chain joins TRBV4-3 and TRBJ1-4; 8 bases are a match to TRBD1. The CDR3 runs 18 residues. With 1 base clipped from V and 5 bases from J, the junction kept 12 bases outside the gene matches. Germline assignment: CDR1 LGHNA and CDR2 YSLEER. The CDR3 sequence is CASSQGTIPGQENEKLFF. The CDR3, as DNA: TGCGCCAGCAGCCAAGGGACCATTCCGGGACAGGAGAATGAAAAACTGTTTTTT.

This clone has just one count. The CDR3 protein is CASSERRPTGGGQPQHF. CDR3 DNA sequence: TGTGCCAGCAGTGAACGTCGTCCCACAGGGGGAGGGCAGCCCCAGCATTTT. The genes are TRBV6-1 and TRBJ1-5, with 8 bases matching TRBD1. Germline V gene data show CDR1 as MNHNS and CDR2 as SASEGT. This CDR3 is 17 amino acids long. The V and J ends lost 2 bases and 7 bases, in that order; junction bases with no gene match: 13.

The rearrangement links TRBV30 to TRBJ1-1; D ambiguous. Germline CDR1 reads GTSNPN; CDR2 reads SVGIG (reference sequence). The CDR3 consists of 11 residues. Between the trimmed V and J ends, which lost 2 bases and 11 bases, there was a span of 12 bases. The CDR3 sequence: CAWSPGGFAFF. In DNA, the CDR3 is TGTGCCTGGAGTCCCGGAGGTTTCGCTTTCTTT.

V and J are TRBV27 and TRBJ1-2; tentatively, D is TRBD1 (6 bases). V was pared by 4 bases and J by 4 bases, with 19 bases between. In germline, CDR1 is MNHEY, CDR2 SMNVEV (reference sequence). CDR3 length: 16 amino acids. This chain's CDR3 is CASSSTRTGLFYGYTF. CDR3 nucleotide sequence: TGTGCCAGCAGTTCGACACGTACAGGGCTCTTCTATGGCTACACCTTC.

The chain recombines TRBV4-2 with TRBJ2-3, with 8 bases lining up with TRBD2. Germline trimming cut 0 bases from V and 4 bases from J; bases unmatched to any gene: 3. CDR1 and CDR2 (germline): LGHNA, YNFKEQ. The CDR3 is 15 residues long. CDR3 amino acids: CASSQDRGGPDTQYF. CDR3 nucleotide sequence: TGTGCCAGCAGCCAAGATCGGGGGGGGCCAGATACGCAGTATTTT.

This clone was found a few times. This chain links TRBV28 with TRBJ1-1; 8 bases are shared with TRBD1. CDR3 length equals 17 residues. The germline CDR1 and CDR2 sequences are MDHEN and SYDVKM. The ends lost 2 bases at V and 1 base at J; junction bases unmatched: 9. CDR3 sequence: CASSLRAGGYTNTEAFF. As DNA, the CDR3 is TGTGCCAGCAGTTTAAGGGCAGGGGGCTACACGAACACTGAAGCTTTCTTT.

The rearrangement uses TRBV4-3 and TRBJ1-2, with D possibly matching TRBD1 (5 bases). Germline CDR1 and CDR2: LGHNA and YSLEER. CDR3 length: 18 residues. V was pared by 0 bases and J by 0 bases, with 17 bases between. The CDR3 nucleotides read TGCGCCAGCAGCCAAGACGGCCCCCGACAGAGATCTAACTATGGCTACACCTTC. It yields the protein CASSQDGPRQRSNYGYTF.

This chain connects TRBV7-2 to TRBJ1-1; D is perhaps TRBD1 (5 bases). There are 14 residues in the CDR3. Looked up from germline, CDR1 is SGHTA and CDR2 is FQGNSA. Deletions cut 5 bases from V and 0 bases from J, with 10 bases between. CDR3 nucleotides: TGTGCCAGCAGCCCGGACACGTTGAACACTGAAGCTTTCTTT. This encodes CASSPDTLNTEAFF.

The V and J genes are TRBV3-1 (or the pseudogene TRBV3-2) and TRBJ1-2; 12 bases line up with TRBD1. V lost 0 bases to trimming and J lost 7 bases; unmatched junction nucleotides: 9. The germline gives CDR1 LGHDT, CDR2 YNNKEL (reference sequence). The CDR3 has 17 residues. CDR3 sequence (DNA): TGTGCCAGCAGCCAAGAAGCTCGGGACAGGGGGCTTTTTGGCTACACCTTC. This gives the protein CASSQEARDRGLFGYTF.

The V call is TRBV5-8, the J call TRBJ1-1; D gene uncertain. The ends were cut back, 2 bases at V and 0 bases at J, with 14 bases in the middle. The germline gives CDR1 SGHTS, CDR2 YDEGEE. This CDR3 spans 16 amino acids. DNA for the CDR3: TGTGCCAGCAGCTTCCCCTCGAGGAGCCTGAACACTGAAGCTTTCTTT. Translating gives CASSFPSRSLNTEAFF. Full variable domain (rest looked up from reference TRBV5-8 and TRBJ1-1): EAGVTQSPTHLIKTRGQQATLRCSPISGHTSVYWYQQALGLGLQFLLWYDEGEERNRGNFPPRFSGRQFPNYSSELNVNALELEDSALYLCASSFPSRSLNTEAFFGQGTRLTVV.

This clone was counted only a few times. The CDR3 reads CASSTPGQGSGYTF. The CDR3 nucleotides read TGTGCCAGCAGTACACCGGGACAGGGGAGTGGCTACACCTTC. The rearrangement links TRBV11-2 to TRBJ1-2; 10 bases map to TRBD1. The CDR3 is made up of 14 amino acids. Trimming at V came to 6 bases and at J to 7 bases, leaving 8 bases not matched to a gene. Germline lookup yields CDR1 SGHAT and CDR2 FQNNGV.

A single count supports this clone. The gene calls are TRBV11-2 and TRBJ1-1, with no clear D. The CDR3 length is 13 residues. Germline V gene sequence: CDR1 SGHAT, CDR2 FQNNGV. The ends were cut back, 1 base at V and 5 bases at J, with 8 bases in the middle. For the CDR3, the DNA is TGTGCCAGCAGCTTAGTAGCGTGGACTGAAGCTTTCTTT. Translation gives CASSLVAWTEAFF.

The chain carries TRBV5-1 and TRBJ2-2; 9 bases are a match to TRBD2. The V segment lost 4 bases and the J segment 5 bases; nucleotides outside the gene matches: 6. Germline V lookup: CDR1 SGHRS, CDR2 YFSETQ. The CDR3 has 15 amino acids. The CDR3 protein is CASSPGLAGTGELFF. The CDR3 nucleotides are TGCGCCAGCAGCCCGGGACTAGCCGGGACCGGGGAGCTGTTTTTT.

The V gene is TRBV27, the J gene TRBJ1-3, with 9 positions matching TRBD1. V lost 6 bases and J lost 5; bases outside the gene matches: 5. CDR1 is MNHEY and CDR2 is SMNVEV in the germline V gene (reference sequence). This CDR3 is 14 amino acids long. CDR3 nucleotide sequence: TGTGCCAGCAGAGGACAGGGGATCAGAAACACCATATATTTT. This sequence encodes CASRGQGIRNTIYF.

The chain has TRBV29-1 and TRBJ2-1; 7 bases map to TRBD2. The trim removed 4 bases at V and 2 bases at J, leaving 11 bases unmatched. The length of the CDR3 is 16 residues. Looked up from germline, CDR1 is SQVTM and CDR2 is ANQGSEA. Here the CDR3 reads CSVGQLERGAYNEQFF. The CDR3 bases are TGCAGCGTTGGGCAACTAGAGCGGGGCGCCTACAATGAGCAGTTCTTC.